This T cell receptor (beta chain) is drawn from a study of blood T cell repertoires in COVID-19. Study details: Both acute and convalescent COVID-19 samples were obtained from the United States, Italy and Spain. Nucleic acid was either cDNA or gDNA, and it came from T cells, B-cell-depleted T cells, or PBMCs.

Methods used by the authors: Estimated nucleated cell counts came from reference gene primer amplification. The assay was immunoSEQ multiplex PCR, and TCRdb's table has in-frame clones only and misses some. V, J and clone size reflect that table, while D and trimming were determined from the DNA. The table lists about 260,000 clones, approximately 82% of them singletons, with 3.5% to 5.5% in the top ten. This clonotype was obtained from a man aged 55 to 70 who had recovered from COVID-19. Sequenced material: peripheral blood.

The CDR3 spells CAWSGSYEQYF. Here the CDR3 DNA reads TGTGCCTGGAGTGGTAGTTACGAGCAGTACTTC. V is TRBV30 and J is TRBJ2-7; D call uncertain. Germline loops: CDR1 GTSNPN, CDR2 SVGIG (reference sequence). Trimming pared 1 base from V and 4 bases from J, leaving 5 bases between. The CDR3 is made up of 11 amino acids.